This record looks at one T cell receptor (beta chain) sequence and its context. Its target is not known. An end of the junction differs from the germline gene, which may be a read error. The CDR3 covers 17 residues. Germline assignment: CDR1 SGHRS and CDR2 YFSETQ. This sample is drawn from a study of spatial heterogeneity in lung cancer. The wider study: Mean representation of each unique TCR and UMI combination in the raw reads exceeded 9.5 occurrences.

TCRdb re-called the 5' RACE reads through MiXCR, storing one row per CDR3 protein. The sample carries 25,000 to 30,000 distinct CDR3 sequences, 5% to 6% recorded once. Time point here: blood at routine non-recurrence follow-up after resection. Unsorted whole RNA samples from tumor, nontumor lung or frozen PBMC were sequenced. Overall study results and limits: The study found ubiquitous expanded tumor TCRs in blood more at resection than follow-up.

Source: PBMCs, taken at follow-up. The V gene is TRBV5-1, the J gene TRBJ2-3, with 7 bases lining up with TRBD1. The origin of this receptor is a male donor with early-stage non-small cell lung cancer. CDR3 protein: CASSLPVGQAYAETQYF. The CDR3 DNA sequence: TGCGCCAGCAGCTTGCCCGTAGGACAGGCTTACGCAGAAACGCAGTATTTT. Full variable domain (outside the CDR3, taken from reference TRBV5-1 and TRBJ2-3): KAGVTQTPRYLIKTRGQQVTLSCSPISGHRSVSWYQQTPGQGLQFLFEYFSETQRNKGNFPGRFSGRQFSNSRSEMNVSTLELGDSALYLCASSLPVGQAYAETQYFGPGTRLTVL.